This is a list of T cell receptor beta chains from one sample in a study of cytomegalovirus exposure and HLA in healthy donors. The method was immunoSEQ multiplex PCR; TCRdb's version includes in-frame clones alone and lacks a portion of them. Altogether some 190,000 clones are present, approximately 73% being singletons, with the ten largest covering about 2.5%. Input material: PBMCs. The receptor source for this set is a young woman in good health and CMV-seropositive. The CDR3 runs from the conserved cysteine through the conserved F or W. The D gene is left open where the match is weak. Expanded clones are given a class, and other clones once, few, many or no size at all.

length	V	size	D	J	CDR3	DNA
14	TRBV6-6	NA	NA	TRBJ1-2	CASSYAGRLYGYTF	TGTGCCAGCAGTTATGCGGGCCGCCTCTATGGCTACACCTTC
17	TRBV9	few	TRBD2	TRBJ2-3	CASSPSGGGSSTDTQYF	TGTGCCAGCAGTCCTAGCGGGGGGGGCTCTAGCACAGATACGCAGTATTTT
15	TRBV9	NA	NA	TRBJ2-5	CASSVAGRGIETQYF	TGTGCCAGCAGCGTAGCGGGACGGGGGATTGAGACCCAGTACTTC
14	TRBV7-2	few	TRBD2	TRBJ2-1	CASSLARGSNEQFF	TGTGCCAGCAGCTTAGCGCGGGGGAGCAATGAGCAGTTCTTC
14	TRBV28	NA	TRBD1	TRBJ1-2	CASSPADRGHGYTF	TGTGCCAGCAGCCCAGCCGACAGGGGGCATGGCTACACCTTC
14	TRBV6-5	NA	NA	TRBJ1-6	CASSRGWVHSPLHF	TGTGCCAGCTCAAGGGGCTGGGTACATTCACCCCTCCACTTT
17	TRBV4-3	NA	NA	TRBJ2-5	CASGQDGGQGGRETQYF	TGCGCCAGCGGCCAAGATGGGGGCCAGGGTGGGCGAGAGACCCAGTACTTC
16	TRBV5-5	NA	NA	TRBJ1-5	CASSFNRGTGNQPQHF	TGTGCCAGCAGCTTTAATCGGGGAACAGGCAATCAGCCCCAGCATTTT
16	TRBV6-6	NA	NA	TRBJ1-4	CASSYSNRGGSEKLFF	TGTGCCAGCAGTTACTCGAATCGGGGTGGTAGTGAAAAACTGTTTTTT
13	TRBV5-1	few	NA	TRBJ2-7	CASRGQGSYEQYF	TGCGCCAGCAGAGGGCAGGGCAGCTACGAGCAGTACTTC
11	TRBV4-1	NA	NA	TRBJ2-1	CASSPGRVTFF	TGCGCCAGCAGCCCTGGTCGGGTTACGTTCTTC
16	TRBV9	NA	TRBD1	TRBJ2-7	CASSAPPAGTVSEQYF	TGTGCTAGCAGCGCCCCCCCCGCCGGGACAGTCTCCGAGCAGTACTTC
10	TRBV5-1	NA	NA	TRBJ2-1	CASGQVEQFF	TGCGCCAGCGGGCAGGTTGAGCAGTTCTTC
13	TRBV4-1	few	NA	TRBJ2-1	CASSQDEDNEQFF	TGCGCCAGCAGCCAAGATGAGGACAATGAGCAGTTCTTC
14	TRBV21-1	NA	NA	TRBJ1-4	CASIDTSTNEKLFF	TGTGCCAGCATCGACACGTCAACTAATGAAAAACTGTTTTTT
15	TRBV19	NA	NA	TRBJ1-2	CASSVQGRNPIGYTF	TGTGCCAGTAGTGTACAGGGACGGAACCCTATTGGCTACACCTTC
16	TRBV9	NA	NA	TRBJ2-5	CASSVAPGLTQETQYF	TGTGCCAGCAGCGTAGCACCAGGGCTCACACAAGAGACCCAGTACTTC
16	TRBV6-5	NA	TRBD2	TRBJ2-7	CASSYSQAGGVYEQYF	TGTGCCAGCAGTTACTCTCAAGCGGGGGGAGTTTACGAGCAGTACTTC
14	TRBV30	few	NA	TRBJ2-1	CAWNRGGATYEQFF	TGTGCCTGGAATAGGGGCGGGGCTACGTATGAGCAGTTCTTC
15	TRBV19	NA	TRBD2	TRBJ2-3	CASSASGTSTDTQYF	TGTGCCAGTAGTGCTAGCGGTACTAGCACAGATACGCAGTATTTT
15	TRBV11-3	medium-sized	TRBD1	TRBJ1-1	CASSPGGRTNTEAFF	TGTGCCAGCAGCCCAGGGGGCCGGACGAACACTGAAGCTTTCTTT
14	TRBV5-1	NA	TRBD2	TRBJ2-7	CASSFFGGSYEQYF	TGCGCCAGCAGCTTTTTCGGGGGGTCCTACGAGCAGTACTTC
14	TRBV19	NA	NA	TRBJ1-5	CATKQIYSNQPQHF	TGTGCCACCAAACAGATCTATAGCAATCAGCCCCAGCATTTT
19	TRBV5-6	NA	TRBD2	TRBJ2-2	CASSLCPSLAGENTGELFF	TGTGCCAGCAGCTTATGCCCTTCACTAGCGGGGGAGAACACCGGGGAGCTGTTTTTT
13	TRBV19	few	NA	TRBJ2-4	CASSISRDGTQYF	TGTGCCAGTAGTATTTCCCGGGATGGTACTCAGTACTTC
15	TRBV7-8	NA	TRBD1	TRBJ1-6	CASSLGTGRDSPLHF	TGTGCCAGCAGCCTAGGGACAGGAAGGGATTCACCCCTCCACTTT
15	TRBV5-1	NA	NA	TRBJ1-5	CASSGDGGVGSPQHF	TGCGCCAGCAGTGGGGACGGGGGAGTGGGGAGCCCCCAGCATTTT
14	TRBV7-2	NA	NA	TRBJ1-2	CASSLAGLDYGYTF	TGTGCCAGCAGCTTGGCAGGGTTGGACTATGGCTACACCTTC
14	TRBV7-2	NA	NA	TRBJ2-5	CASSLGRGWETQYF	TGTGCCAGCAGCTTAGGCAGGGGCTGGGAGACCCAGTACTTC
13	TRBV19	NA	TRBD1	TRBJ1-5	CASRTGFFQPQHF	TGTGCCAGCCGGACAGGGTTTTTCCAGCCCCAGCATTTT
14	TRBV30	NA	TRBD1	TRBJ1-4	CAWNIQGKGEKLFF	TGTGCCTGGAATATACAGGGGAAGGGTGAAAAACTGTTTTTT
14	TRBV6-6	NA	TRBD1	TRBJ1-2	CASSRTGGGYGYTF	TGTGCCAGCAGTCGAACAGGGGGCGGATATGGCTACACCTTC
13	TRBV9	few	NA	TRBJ2-5	CASSFGPGETQYF	TGTGCCAGCAGCTTCGGCCCGGGTGAGACCCAGTACTTC
16	TRBV30	NA	NA	TRBJ1-5	CAWSVGVRNSNQPQHF	TGTGCCTGGAGTGTAGGGGTTCGAAACAGCAATCAGCCCCAGCATTTT
15	TRBV28	NA	TRBD1	TRBJ1-5	CASSSAGTGGQPQHF	TGTGCCAGCAGCTCCGCCGGGACAGGGGGACAGCCCCAGCATTTT